This T cell receptor beta chain was profiled in a study of cytomegalovirus exposure and HLA in healthy donors. About the research overall: Assignment to the Caucasian-associated ancestry cluster applied to approximately 79% of the 300 to 500 genotyped donors.

About this clone itself: Its antigen remains unidentified.

Study-level findings and limits: Among TCR sequences, most were rare, though some public TCRs appeared in many donors. Later, TCR association rates were found to vary by HLA locus, highest for DRB1 and lowest for HLA-C. Investigators reported 150 to 200 TCR beta chains as tied to cytomegalovirus.

CDR3 length equals 17 residues. V dropped 0 bases and J dropped 5; count of bases not matched to a gene: 9. CDR1 is LGHNA and CDR2 is YNFKEQ in the germline V gene. A multiplex PCR was run with 60 Vbeta primers and 13 Jbeta primers. Only in-frame clones appear in the TCRdb table, and some are missing; sequencing was by immunoSEQ multiplex PCR. This sample contains 150,000 to 200,000 clones. This sequence was found in a woman aged 55-70 years in good health and CMV-seronegative. This chain joins TRBV4-2 and TRBJ2-2, with TRBD2 matching 7 bases. Specimen: PBMCs. CDR3 nucleotide sequence: TGTGCCAGCAGCCAAGATGGTCAGCGGGGTGTAACCGGGGAGCTGTTTTTT. This translates into CASSQDGQRGVTGELFF.